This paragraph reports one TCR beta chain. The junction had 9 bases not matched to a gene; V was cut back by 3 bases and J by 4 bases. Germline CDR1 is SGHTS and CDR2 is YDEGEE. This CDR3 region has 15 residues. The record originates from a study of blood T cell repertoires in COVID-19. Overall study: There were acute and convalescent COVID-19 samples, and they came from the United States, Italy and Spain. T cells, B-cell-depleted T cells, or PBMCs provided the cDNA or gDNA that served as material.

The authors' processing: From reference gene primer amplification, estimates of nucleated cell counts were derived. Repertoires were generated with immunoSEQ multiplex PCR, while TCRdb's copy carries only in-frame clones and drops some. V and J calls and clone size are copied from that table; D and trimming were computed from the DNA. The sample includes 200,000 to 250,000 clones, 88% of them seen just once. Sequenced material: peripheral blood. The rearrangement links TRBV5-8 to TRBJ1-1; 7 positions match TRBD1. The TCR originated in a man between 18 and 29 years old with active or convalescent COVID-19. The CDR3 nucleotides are TGTGCCAGCAGCTCAGGGGGAAGGCTAGGCACTGAAGCTTTCTTT. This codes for CASSSGGRLGTEAFF.